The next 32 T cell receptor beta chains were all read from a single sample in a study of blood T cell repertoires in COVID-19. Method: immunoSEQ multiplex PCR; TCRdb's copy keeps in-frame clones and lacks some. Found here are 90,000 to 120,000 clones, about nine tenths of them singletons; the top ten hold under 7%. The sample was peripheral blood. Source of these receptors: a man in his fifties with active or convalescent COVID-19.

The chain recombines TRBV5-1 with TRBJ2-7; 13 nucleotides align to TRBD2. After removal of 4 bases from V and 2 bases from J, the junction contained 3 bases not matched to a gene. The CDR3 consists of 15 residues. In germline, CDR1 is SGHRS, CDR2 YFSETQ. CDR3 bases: TGCGCCAGCAGCGAAGGGACTAGCGGGACCTACGAGCAGTACTTC. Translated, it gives CASSEGTSGTYEQYF.

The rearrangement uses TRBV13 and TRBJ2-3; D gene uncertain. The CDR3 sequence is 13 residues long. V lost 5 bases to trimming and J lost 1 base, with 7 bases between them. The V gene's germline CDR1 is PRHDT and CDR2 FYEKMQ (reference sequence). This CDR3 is CASSKQRTDTQYF. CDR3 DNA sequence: TGTGCCAGCAGCAAACAGCGCACAGATACGCAGTATTTT.

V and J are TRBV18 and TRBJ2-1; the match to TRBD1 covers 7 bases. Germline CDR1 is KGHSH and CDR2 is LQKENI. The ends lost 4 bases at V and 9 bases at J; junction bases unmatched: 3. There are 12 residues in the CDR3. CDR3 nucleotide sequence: TGTGCCAGCTCACGACAGGGTGGTGAGCAGTTCTTC. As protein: CASSRQGGEQFF. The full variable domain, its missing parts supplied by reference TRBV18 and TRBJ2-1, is NAGVMQNPRHLVRRRGQEARLRCSPMKGHSHVYWYRQLPEEGLKFMVYLQKENIIDESGMPKERFSAEFPKEGPSILRIQQVVRGDSAAYFCASSRQGGEQFFGPGTRLTVL.

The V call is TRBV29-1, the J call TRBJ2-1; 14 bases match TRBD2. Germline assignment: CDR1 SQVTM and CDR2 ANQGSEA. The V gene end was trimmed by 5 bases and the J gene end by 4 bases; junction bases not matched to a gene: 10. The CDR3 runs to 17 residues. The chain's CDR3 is CSVMGLAGDGGYNEQFF. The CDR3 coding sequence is TGCAGCGTTATGGGACTAGCGGGAGACGGCGGATACAATGAGCAGTTCTTC.

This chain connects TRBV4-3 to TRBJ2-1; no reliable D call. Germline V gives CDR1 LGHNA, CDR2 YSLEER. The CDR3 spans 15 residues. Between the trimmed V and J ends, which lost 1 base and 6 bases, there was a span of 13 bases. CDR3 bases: TGCGCCAGCAGCCAAGGTTCAGTATCGGGCAATGAGCAGTTCTTC. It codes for CASSQGSVSGNEQFF.

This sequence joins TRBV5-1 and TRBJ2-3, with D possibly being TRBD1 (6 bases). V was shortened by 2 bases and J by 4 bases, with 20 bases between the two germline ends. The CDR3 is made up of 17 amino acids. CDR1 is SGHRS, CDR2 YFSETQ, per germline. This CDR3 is CASSFGPAGAMADTQYF. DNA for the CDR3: TGCGCCAGCAGCTTTGGGCCGGCAGGGGCCATGGCAGATACGCAGTATTTT.

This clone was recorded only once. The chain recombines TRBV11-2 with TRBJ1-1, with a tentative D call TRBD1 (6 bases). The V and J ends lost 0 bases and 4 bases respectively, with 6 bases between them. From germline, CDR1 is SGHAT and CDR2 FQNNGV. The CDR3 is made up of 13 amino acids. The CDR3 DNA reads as TGTGCCAGCAGCTTAGAAGGGGGCACTGAAGCTTTCTTT. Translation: CASSLEGGTEAFF.

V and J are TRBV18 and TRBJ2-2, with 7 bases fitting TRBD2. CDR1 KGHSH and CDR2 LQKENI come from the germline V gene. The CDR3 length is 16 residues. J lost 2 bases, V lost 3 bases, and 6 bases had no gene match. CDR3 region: CASSPWLAANTGELFF. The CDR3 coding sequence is TGTGCCAGCTCACCTTGGCTAGCGGCCAACACCGGGGAGCTGTTTTTT.

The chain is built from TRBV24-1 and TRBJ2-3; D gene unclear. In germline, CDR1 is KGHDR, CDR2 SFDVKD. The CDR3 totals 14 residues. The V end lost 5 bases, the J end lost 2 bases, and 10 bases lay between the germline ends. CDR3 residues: CATSGWPDTDTQYF. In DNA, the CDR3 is TGTGCCACCAGTGGCTGGCCTGACACAGATACGCAGTATTTT.

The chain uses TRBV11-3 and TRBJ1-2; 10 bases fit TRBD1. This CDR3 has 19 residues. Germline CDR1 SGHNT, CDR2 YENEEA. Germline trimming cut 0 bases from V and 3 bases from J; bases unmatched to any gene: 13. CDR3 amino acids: CASSLEGWDRGSTDYGYTF. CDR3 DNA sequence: TGTGCCAGCAGCTTAGAAGGGTGGGACAGGGGAAGTACGGACTATGGCTACACCTTC.

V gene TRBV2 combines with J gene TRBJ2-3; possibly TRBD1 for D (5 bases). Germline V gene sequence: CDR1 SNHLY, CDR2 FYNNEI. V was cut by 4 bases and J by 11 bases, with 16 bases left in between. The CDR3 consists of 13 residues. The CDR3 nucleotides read TGTGCCAGCAGTGGACAGCGCCCTCAGGGGCAGTATTTT. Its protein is CASSGQRPQGQYF.

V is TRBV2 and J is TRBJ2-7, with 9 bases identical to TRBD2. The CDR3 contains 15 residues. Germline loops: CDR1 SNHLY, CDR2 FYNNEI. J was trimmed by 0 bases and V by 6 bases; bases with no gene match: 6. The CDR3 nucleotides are TGTGCCAGCAGGCAAAGCGGGGGGAGCTCCTACGAGCAGTACTTC. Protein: CASRQSGGSSYEQYF.

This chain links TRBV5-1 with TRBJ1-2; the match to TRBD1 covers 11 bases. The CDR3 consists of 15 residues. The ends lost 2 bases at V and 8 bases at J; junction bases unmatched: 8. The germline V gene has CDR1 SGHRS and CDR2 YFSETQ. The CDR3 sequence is CASSLRTGGQGGYTF. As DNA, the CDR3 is TGCGCCAGCAGCTTAAGGACAGGGGGCCAGGGCGGCTACACCTTC.

DNA of the CDR3: TGTGCCAGCAGTGAATGGTCAGGGGAAGGATATGGCTACACCTTC. Amino acid sequence: CASSEWSGEGYGYTF. The chain links TRBV2 to TRBJ1-2; a possible D gene is TRBD1 (6 bases). V was pared by 2 bases and J by 5 bases, with 15 bases between. The CDR3 is 15 residues long. Germline CDR1 is SNHLY and CDR2 is FYNNEI.

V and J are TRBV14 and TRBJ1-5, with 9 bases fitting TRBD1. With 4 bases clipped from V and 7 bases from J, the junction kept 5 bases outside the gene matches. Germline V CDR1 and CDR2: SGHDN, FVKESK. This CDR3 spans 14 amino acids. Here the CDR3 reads CASSLTGGGQPQHF. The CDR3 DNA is TGTGCCAGCAGCCTAACAGGGGGCGGGCAGCCCCAGCATTTT.

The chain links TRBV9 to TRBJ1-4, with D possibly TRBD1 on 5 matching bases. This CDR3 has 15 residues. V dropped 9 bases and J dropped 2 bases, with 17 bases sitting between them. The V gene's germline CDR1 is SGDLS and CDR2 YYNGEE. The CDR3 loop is CATLEGEVTNEKLFF. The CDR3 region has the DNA TGTGCCACCCTCGAAGGGGAAGTGACTAATGAAAAACTGTTTTTT. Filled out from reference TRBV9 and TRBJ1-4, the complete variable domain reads DSGVTQTPKHLITATGQRVTLRCSPRSGDLSVYWYQQSLDQGLQFLIQYYNGEERAKGNILERFSAQQFPDLHSELNLSSLELGDSALYFCATLEGEVTNEKLFFGSGTQLSVL.

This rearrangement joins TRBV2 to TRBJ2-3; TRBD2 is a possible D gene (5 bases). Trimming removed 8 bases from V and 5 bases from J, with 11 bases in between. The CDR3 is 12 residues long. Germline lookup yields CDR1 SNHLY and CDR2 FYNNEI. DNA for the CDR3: TGTGCCAGCTCGGTCCGGGGAGATACGCAGTATTTT. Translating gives CASSVRGDTQYF.

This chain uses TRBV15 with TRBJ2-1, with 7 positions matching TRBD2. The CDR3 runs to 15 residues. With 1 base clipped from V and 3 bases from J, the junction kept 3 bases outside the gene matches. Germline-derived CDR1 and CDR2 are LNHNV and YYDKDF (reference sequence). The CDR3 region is CATSRGSGDYNEQFF. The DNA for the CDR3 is TGTGCCACCAGCAGAGGGAGCGGGGACTACAATGAGCAGTTCTTC.

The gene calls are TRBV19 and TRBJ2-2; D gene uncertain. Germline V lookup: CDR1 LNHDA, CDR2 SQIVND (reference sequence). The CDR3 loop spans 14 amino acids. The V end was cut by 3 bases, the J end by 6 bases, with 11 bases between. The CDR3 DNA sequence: TGTGCCAGTAGTATCGAAGTTGGAGCCGGGGAGCTGTTTTTT. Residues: CASSIEVGAGELFF.

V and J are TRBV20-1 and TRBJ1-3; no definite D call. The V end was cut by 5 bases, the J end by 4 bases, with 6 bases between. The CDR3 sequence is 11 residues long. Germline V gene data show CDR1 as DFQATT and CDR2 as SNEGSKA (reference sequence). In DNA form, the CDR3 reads TGCAGTGCTTACAAGGGAAACACCATATATTTT. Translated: CSAYKGNTIYF.

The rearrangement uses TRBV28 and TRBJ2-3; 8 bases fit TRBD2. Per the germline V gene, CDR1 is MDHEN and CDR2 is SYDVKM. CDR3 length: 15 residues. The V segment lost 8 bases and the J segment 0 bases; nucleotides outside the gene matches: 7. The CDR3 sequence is CASGIAGTSTDTQYF. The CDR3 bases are TGTGCCAGCGGCATAGCGGGGACTAGCACAGATACGCAGTATTTT.

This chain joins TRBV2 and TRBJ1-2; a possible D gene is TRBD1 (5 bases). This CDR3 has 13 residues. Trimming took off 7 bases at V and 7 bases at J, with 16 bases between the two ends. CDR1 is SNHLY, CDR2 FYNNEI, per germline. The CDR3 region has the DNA TGTGCCAGCAAATCAGGGATCGTTGGTGGCTACACCTTC. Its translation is CASKSGIVGGYTF.

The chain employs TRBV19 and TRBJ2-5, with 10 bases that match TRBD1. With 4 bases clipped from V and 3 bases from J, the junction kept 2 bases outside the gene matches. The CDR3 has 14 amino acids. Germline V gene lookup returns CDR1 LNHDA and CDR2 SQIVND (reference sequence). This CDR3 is CASSTGTGEETQYF. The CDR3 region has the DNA TGTGCCAGTAGTACCGGGACAGGGGAAGAGACCCAGTACTTC.

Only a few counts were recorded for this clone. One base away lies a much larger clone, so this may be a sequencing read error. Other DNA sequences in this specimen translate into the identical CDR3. CDR3 sequence: CASSVGQNSYNEQFF. For the CDR3, the DNA is TGTGCCAGCAGCGTAGGACAAAACTCCTACAATGAGCAGTTCTTC. The rearrangement joins TRBV9 to TRBJ2-1; no reliable D call. Looked up from germline, CDR1 is SGDLS and CDR2 is YYNGEE. There are 15 residues in the CDR3. Trimming pared 0 bases from V and 0 bases from J, leaving 7 bases between. The full variable domain, completed using reference TRBV9 and TRBJ2-1, is DSGVTQTPKHLITATGQRVTLRCSPRSGDLSVYWYQQSLDQGLQFLIQYYNGEERAKGNILERFSAQQFPDLHSELNLSSLELGDSALYFCASSVGQNSYNEQFFGPGTRLTVL.

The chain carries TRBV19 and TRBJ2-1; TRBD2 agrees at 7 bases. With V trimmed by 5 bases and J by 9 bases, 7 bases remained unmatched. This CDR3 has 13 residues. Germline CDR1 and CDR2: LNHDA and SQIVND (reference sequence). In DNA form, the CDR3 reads TGTGCCAGTAGTGGCGGGAGTATCACTGAGCAGTTCTTC. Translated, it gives CASSGGSITEQFF.

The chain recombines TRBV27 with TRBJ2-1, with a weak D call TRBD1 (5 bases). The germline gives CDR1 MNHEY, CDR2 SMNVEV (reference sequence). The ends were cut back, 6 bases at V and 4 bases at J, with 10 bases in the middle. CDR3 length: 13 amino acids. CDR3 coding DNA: TGTGCCAGCAGAGGACACCCTTACAATGAGCAGTTCTTC. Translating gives CASRGHPYNEQFF.

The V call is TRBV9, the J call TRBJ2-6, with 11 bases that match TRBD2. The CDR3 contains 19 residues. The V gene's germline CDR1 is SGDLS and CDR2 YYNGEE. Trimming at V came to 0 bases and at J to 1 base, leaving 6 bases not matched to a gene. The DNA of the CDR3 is TGTGCCAGCAGCGTAGCTTTAACTAGCGGGAGTTCTGGGGCCAACGTCCTGACTTTC. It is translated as CASSVALTSGSSGANVLTF.

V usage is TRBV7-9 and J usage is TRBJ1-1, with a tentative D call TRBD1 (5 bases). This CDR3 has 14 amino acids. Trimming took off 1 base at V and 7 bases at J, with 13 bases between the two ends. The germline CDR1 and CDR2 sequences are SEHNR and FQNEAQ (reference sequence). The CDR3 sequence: CASSLGVGGGEAFF. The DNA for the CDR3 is TGTGCCAGCAGCTTAGGAGTCGGGGGAGGTGAAGCTTTCTTT.

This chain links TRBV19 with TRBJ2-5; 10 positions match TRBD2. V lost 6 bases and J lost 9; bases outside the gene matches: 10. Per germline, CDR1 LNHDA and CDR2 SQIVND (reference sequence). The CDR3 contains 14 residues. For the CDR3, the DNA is TGTGCCAGTAGCCTAGCGGGAGCTGAGAGGGCCCAGTACTTC. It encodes CASSLAGAERAQYF.

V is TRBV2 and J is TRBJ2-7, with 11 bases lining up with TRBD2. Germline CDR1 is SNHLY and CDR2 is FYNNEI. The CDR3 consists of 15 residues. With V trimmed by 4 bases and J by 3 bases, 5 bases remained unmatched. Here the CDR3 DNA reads TGTGCCAGCAGTGCCTCCGGGACTAGCGGCTACGAGCAGTACTTC. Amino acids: CASSASGTSGYEQYF.

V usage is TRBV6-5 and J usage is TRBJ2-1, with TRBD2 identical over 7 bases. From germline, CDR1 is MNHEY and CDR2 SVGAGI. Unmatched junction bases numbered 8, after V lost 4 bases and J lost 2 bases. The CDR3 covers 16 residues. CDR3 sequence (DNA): TGTGCCAGCAGTTCGACCCTAGCGGACCCCTACAATGAGCAGTTCTTC. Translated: CASSSTLADPYNEQFF.

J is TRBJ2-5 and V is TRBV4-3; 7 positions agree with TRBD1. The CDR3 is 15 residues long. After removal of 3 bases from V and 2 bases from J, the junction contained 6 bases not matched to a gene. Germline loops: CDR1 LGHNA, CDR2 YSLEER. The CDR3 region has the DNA TGCGCCAGCAGCCAGGTCAGGGGGAGTCAAGAGACCCAGTACTTC. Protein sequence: CASSQVRGSQETQYF.